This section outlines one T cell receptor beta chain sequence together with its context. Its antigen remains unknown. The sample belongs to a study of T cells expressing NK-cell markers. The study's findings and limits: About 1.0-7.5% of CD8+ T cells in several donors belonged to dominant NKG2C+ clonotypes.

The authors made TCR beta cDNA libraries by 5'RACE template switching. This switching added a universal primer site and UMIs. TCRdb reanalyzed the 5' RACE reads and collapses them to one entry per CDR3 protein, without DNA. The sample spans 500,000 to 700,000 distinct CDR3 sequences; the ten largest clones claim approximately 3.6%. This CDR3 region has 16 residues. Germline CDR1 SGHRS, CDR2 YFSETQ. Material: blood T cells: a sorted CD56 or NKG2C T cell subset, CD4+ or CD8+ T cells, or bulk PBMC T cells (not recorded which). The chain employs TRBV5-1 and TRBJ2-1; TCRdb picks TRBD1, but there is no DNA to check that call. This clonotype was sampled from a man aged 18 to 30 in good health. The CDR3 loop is CASSLAVGTGSIEQFF. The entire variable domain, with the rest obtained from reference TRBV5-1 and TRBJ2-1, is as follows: KAGVTQTPRYLIKTRGQQVTLSCSPISGHRSVSWYQQTPGQGLQFLFEYFSETQRNKGNFPGRFSGRQFSNSRSEMNVSTLELGDSALYLCASSLAVGTGSIEQFFGPGTRLTVL.